The 27 T cell receptor beta chains below all came from one sample that was sequenced in a study of vaccination and CD4 T cells after COVID-19. The antigens these receptors bind are not known. Sequencing of DNA taken from cultured CD4+ T cells relied on the Oncomine TCR Beta short-read assay. From the PCR reads, TCRdb called clonotypes with MiXCR, one entry per CDR3 protein. The sample contains about 6,600 distinct CDR3 sequences, roughly 29% of which appear only once. The treatment is: approximately nine-day PBMC culture with coronavirus spike peptide pools or control peptides (ViraFEST assay). Before the COVID-19 pandemic (2011-2018), CD4+ T cells were obtained from the unexposed donor. The sample consisted of CD4+ T cells from blood, cultured in vitro. The receptors stem from a human donor in good health.

The chain uses TRBV19 and TRBJ1-2; D may be TRBD1 (6 bases). The V end lost 5 bases, the J end lost 0 bases, and 10 bases lay between the germline ends. The length of the CDR3 is 14 residues. From germline, CDR1 is LNHDA and CDR2 SQIVND (reference sequence). DNA of the CDR3: TGTGCCAGTAGTTCTGGGGACACTAACTATGGCTACACCTTC. It encodes CASSSGDTNYGYTF.

The rearrangement uses TRBV5-1 and TRBJ1-2, with 8 bases fitting TRBD1. V shed 2 bases and J 4 bases; nucleotides not matched to a gene: 7. CDR1 and CDR2 (germline): SGHRS, YFSETQ. The CDR3 contains 15 residues. In nucleotides, the CDR3 is TGCGCCAGCAGCTTAACCGCGGACAGGGTCTATGGCTACACCTTC. Protein product: CASSLTADRVYGYTF.

The sample holds a few counts of this clonotype. The chain employs TRBV7-9 and TRBJ2-1, with 10 nucleotides matching TRBD2. Germline loops: CDR1 SEHNR, CDR2 FQNEAQ (reference sequence). V gave up 1 base and J gave up 3 bases; unmatched junction bases: 3. CDR3 length equals 16 residues. The CDR3 is CASSLVSGGIYNEQFF. The CDR3, as DNA: TGTGCCAGCAGCTTAGTTAGCGGGGGGATCTACAATGAGCAGTTCTTC.

This clonotype is large in the sample. This rearrangement joins TRBV30 to TRBJ1-2; D unresolved. The CDR3 length is 12 residues. Germline CDR1 is GTSNPN and CDR2 is SVGIG (reference sequence). Trimming removed 3 bases from V and 5 bases from J, with 10 bases in between. The CDR3 DNA reads as TGTGCCTGGAGCACGACGAAATATGGCTACACCTTC. This codes for CAWSTTKYGYTF.

This clonotype was seen more than once but under ten times. The CDR3 bases are TGTGCCAGCAGTGCAACTACAGGGTTAAATAGCAATCAGCCCCAGCATTTT. Its protein product is CASSATTGLNSNQPQHF. The genes are TRBV28 and TRBJ1-5; TRBD1 is a possible D gene (6 bases). The germline CDR1 and CDR2 sequences are MDHEN and SYDVKM. CDR3 length: 17 amino acids. Trimming removed 5 bases from V and 0 bases from J, with 17 bases in between.

Sample share makes this clonotype medium-sized (0.01 to 0.1%). The rearrangement links TRBV6-1 to TRBJ1-5; maybe TRBD1 (6 bases). The CDR3 length is 13 residues. CDR1 is MNHNS and CDR2 is SASEGT in the germline V gene. V shed 4 bases and J shed 8 bases, with 12 bases lying between them. DNA of the CDR3: TGTGCCAGCAGTGGAGACAGGCTTGAGCCCCAGCATTTT. Translated, it gives CASSGDRLEPQHF.

This clonotype came up a few times. This chain connects TRBV7-9 to TRBJ1-2; the match to TRBD1 covers 7 bases. Trimming removed 3 bases from V and 4 bases from J; junction bases left unmatched: 8. The CDR3 extends over 15 amino acids. Germline assignment: CDR1 SEHNR and CDR2 FQNEAQ (reference sequence). CDR3 in DNA: TGTGCCAGCAGCTTGGGTGACAGGGAATCCTATGGCTACACCTTC. Encoded protein: CASSLGDRESYGYTF. Supplemented by reference TRBV7-9 and TRBJ1-2, the full variable domain reads DTGVSQNPRHKITKRGQNVTFRCDPISEHNRLYWYRQTLGQGPEFLTYFQNEAQLEKSRLLSDRFSAERPKGSFSTLEIQRTEQGDSAMYLCASSLGDRESYGYTFGSGTRLTVV.

The rearrangement uses TRBV6-1 and TRBJ2-1; D not resolved. Looked up from germline, CDR1 is MNHNS and CDR2 is SASEGT. V gave up 5 bases and J gave up 9 bases, with 8 bases separating them. The CDR3 is made up of 11 amino acids. The CDR3 DNA sequence: TGTGCCAGCAGTCTATTCACTGAGCAGTTCTTC. It yields the protein CASSLFTEQFF.

This sequence joins TRBV7-6 and TRBJ1-1; D is unresolved. The CDR3 is 14 amino acids. Trimming shortened V by 5 bases and J by 5 bases, and 15 bases separated the two germline ends. In germline, CDR1 is SGHVS, CDR2 FNYEAQ. DNA of the CDR3: TGTGCCAGCAGCCCCGATGGGGTAGGAACTGAAGCTTTCTTT. It specifies CASSPDGVGTEAFF.

V usage is TRBV2 and J usage is TRBJ2-2, with 12 positions matching TRBD2. The germline V gene encodes CDR1 SNHLY and CDR2 FYNNEI. The V gene end was trimmed by 5 bases and the J gene end by 0 bases; junction bases not matched to a gene: 4. CDR3 length: 17 residues. DNA of the CDR3: TGTGCCAGCAGTCTACTAGCGGGGGGACCGAACACCGGGGAGCTGTTTTTT. Protein: CASSLLAGGPNTGELFF. Looking up the rest from reference TRBV2 and TRBJ2-2 gives the full variable domain: EPEVTQTPSHQVTQMGQEVILRCVPISNHLYFYWYRQILGQKVEFLVSFYNNEISEKSEIFDDQFSVERPDGSNFTLKIRSTKLEDSAMYFCASSLLAGGPNTGELFFGEGSRLTVL.

This clonotype is large (0.1 to 1%). In nucleotides, the CDR3 is TGTGCCAGTAAGCAGCGGGGGGATCCCAAGAGAACCCAGTACTTC. It encodes CASKQRGDPKRTQYF. The V call is TRBV19, the J call TRBJ2-5, with 9 positions matching TRBD2. With 7 bases clipped from V and 8 bases from J, the junction kept 14 bases outside the gene matches. Germline CDR1 and CDR2: LNHDA and SQIVND (reference sequence). The CDR3 length is 15 residues.

The J gene is TRBJ2-7, the V gene TRBV20-1; unclear D gene. The V and J ends lost 2 bases and 4 bases respectively, with 15 bases between them. The CDR3 length is 14 residues. Germline lookup yields CDR1 DFQATT and CDR2 SNEGSKA (reference sequence). This CDR3 reads CSARSFVGSYEQYF. The CDR3 DNA sequence: TGCAGTGCTAGAAGTTTCGTGGGATCTTACGAGCAGTACTTC.

The rearrangement uses TRBV7-9 and TRBJ1-2, with unresolved D. V lost 3 bases to trimming and J lost 5 bases, with 7 bases between them. Germline V gives CDR1 SEHNR, CDR2 FQNEAQ (reference sequence). This CDR3 has 12 amino acids. The CDR3 nucleotides read TGTGCCAGCAGCTTGGACGGGTATGGCTACACCTTC. It translates to CASSLDGYGYTF.

The genes are TRBV19 and TRBJ1-6; 7 bases line up with TRBD1. V was clipped by 5 bases and J by 7 bases; unmatched bases: 11. There are 16 residues in the CDR3. The V gene's germline CDR1 is LNHDA and CDR2 SQIVND (reference sequence). The CDR3 reads CASSFPPGTVNSPLHF. The CDR3 DNA sequence: TGTGCCAGTAGTTTTCCTCCCGGGACAGTCAATTCACCCCTCCACTTT.

The chain uses TRBV6-1 and TRBJ2-5; 7 bases align to TRBD1. The CDR3 loop spans 15 amino acids. Germline V CDR1 and CDR2: MNHNS, SASEGT. J lost 5 bases, V lost 6 bases, and 12 bases had no gene match. The DNA of the CDR3 is TGTGCCAGCAGCCCTCGGACAGGCGAGATGGAGACCCAGTACTTC. Its protein is CASSPRTGEMETQYF.

The gene calls are TRBV7-8 and TRBJ1-6; D gene ambiguous. CDR3 length equals 17 residues. CDR1 and CDR2 (germline): SGHVS, FQNEAQ. Trimming left V 8 bases short and J 7 bases short, with 24 bases between. The CDR3 region is CASGPPVSGTLNSPLHF. In DNA, the CDR3 is TGTGCCAGCGGACCCCCGGTTAGCGGCACCTTGAATTCACCCCTCCACTTT.

V gene TRBV19 combines with J gene TRBJ2-7, with TRBD1 as a possible D gene (6 bases). The CDR3 is 15 residues long. Per germline, CDR1 LNHDA and CDR2 SQIVND (reference sequence). V shed 6 bases and J shed 5 bases, with 20 bases lying between them. The CDR3 DNA follows: TGTGCCAGTAGGATCGACTCGACAGGCCCCAACGAGCAGTACTTC. It is translated as CASRIDSTGPNEQYF.

This clonotype was recorded a few times. The chain employs TRBV10-3 and TRBJ1-2; D is undetermined. The V end was cut by 8 bases, the J end by 0 bases, with 16 bases between. The length of the CDR3 is 15 residues. Germline CDR1 and CDR2: ENHRY and SYGVKD. The CDR3 spells CAIVPGPDTNYGYTF. Here the CDR3 DNA reads TGTGCCATCGTTCCCGGGCCAGACACTAACTATGGCTACACCTTC.

This clonotype counts as medium-sized. This chain uses TRBV2 with TRBJ1-6; the match to TRBD1 covers 9 bases. This CDR3 region has 16 residues. The trim removed 6 bases at V and 6 bases at J, leaving 9 bases unmatched. Germline V lookup: CDR1 SNHLY, CDR2 FYNNEI. The CDR3 spells CASRSSGTGRNSPLHF. CDR3 nucleotides: TGTGCCAGCAGATCGTCCGGGACAGGGCGTAATTCACCCCTCCACTTT.

The rearrangement uses TRBV7-6 and TRBJ1-1; D is possibly TRBD1 (6 bases). The germline CDR1 and CDR2 sequences are SGHVS and FNYEAQ. The CDR3 totals 15 residues. V was shortened by 1 base and J by 1 base, with 10 bases between the two germline ends. CDR3 nucleotides: TGTGCCAGCAGCTTAGTTATACAGGGGAACACTGAAGCTTTCTTT. This encodes CASSLVIQGNTEAFF.

The chain couples TRBV20-1 to TRBJ2-2; 8 bases align to TRBD2. The CDR3 has 15 amino acids. Germline lookup yields CDR1 DFQATT and CDR2 SNEGSKA (reference sequence). With 2 bases clipped from V and 0 bases from J, the junction kept 2 bases outside the gene matches. The CDR3 sequence is CSARFGGANTGELFF. CDR3 bases: TGCAGTGCTAGATTCGGGGGGGCGAACACCGGGGAGCTGTTTTTT.

The chain couples TRBV2 to TRBJ2-7; 7 bases line up with TRBD1. V dropped 6 bases and J dropped 4; count of bases not matched to a gene: 3. The germline CDR1 and CDR2 sequences are SNHLY and FYNNEI. CDR3 length equals 12 residues. For the CDR3, the DNA is TGTGCCAGCAGGGACAGGCGGTACGAGCAGTACTTC. It codes for CASRDRRYEQYF.

This clonotype was counted a few times. This rearrangement joins TRBV10-3 to TRBJ2-7; a possible D gene is TRBD2 (5 bases). Trimming took off 7 bases at V and 4 bases at J, with 14 bases between the two ends. Germline lookup yields CDR1 ENHRY and CDR2 SYGVKD. The CDR3 loop spans 13 amino acids. The CDR3 sequence: CAIIQDGGYEQYF. The CDR3 DNA reads as TGTGCCATCATCCAGGACGGAGGATACGAGCAGTACTTC.

This chain links TRBV20-1 with TRBJ1-2; maybe TRBD1 (6 bases). Trimming removed 5 bases at V and 4 bases at J, with 17 bases between. The germline CDR1 and CDR2 sequences are DFQATT and SNEGSKA (reference sequence). There are 14 residues in the CDR3. CDR3 in amino acids: CSAEGRQAVYGYTF. In DNA form, the CDR3 reads TGCAGTGCTGAGGGTAGACAGGCAGTCTATGGCTACACCTTC.

There are a few counts of this clonotype. This sequence joins TRBV7-6 and TRBJ2-5; 8 bases align to TRBD2. This CDR3 comprises 17 residues. Germline trimming cut 3 bases from V and 1 base from J; bases unmatched to any gene: 10. Germline V CDR1 and CDR2: SGHVS, FNYEAQ. The chain's CDR3 is CASSFTSGGGIQETQYF. DNA of the CDR3: TGTGCCAGCAGCTTTACGAGTGGCGGGGGGATCCAAGAGACCCAGTACTTC.

V gene TRBV11-3 combines with J gene TRBJ2-1; tentative D call: TRBD1 (5 bases). The germline V gene has CDR1 SGHNT and CDR2 YENEEA. V gave up 5 bases and J gave up 6 bases, with 5 bases separating them. CDR3 length: 11 amino acids. CDR3 protein: CASSDSNEQFF. CDR3 nucleotide sequence: TGTGCCAGCAGCGACAGCAATGAGCAGTTCTTC.

This sequence joins TRBV15 and TRBJ2-2, with 8 bases lining up with TRBD1. Looked up from germline, CDR1 is LNHNV and CDR2 is YYDKDF (reference sequence). After removal of 5 bases from V and 3 bases from J, the junction contained 5 bases not matched to a gene. The CDR3 loop spans 15 amino acids. The CDR3: CATSPGQGHTGELFF. DNA for the CDR3: TGTGCCACCAGCCCTGGACAGGGTCACACCGGGGAGCTGTTTTTT. Complete variable domain (other parts from reference TRBV15 and TRBJ2-2): DAMVIQNPRYQVTQFGKPVTLSCSQTLNHNVMYWYQQKSSQAPKLLFHYYDKDFNNEADTPDNFQSRRPNTSFCFLDIRSPGLGDTAMYLCATSPGQGHTGELFFGEGSRLTVL.